This T cell receptor (beta chain) emerged from a study of shared clonotypes between healthy human individuals. CDR1 is SGHTA, CDR2 FQGTGA, per germline. Losses at the gene ends were 2 bases for V and 6 bases for J; bases not matched to a gene: 3. The CDR3 has 14 amino acids. Assay execution took place at the deep level. Only in-frame clones appear in the TCRdb table, and some are missing; sequencing was by immunoSEQ multiplex PCR. The sample lists about 2.4 million clones, over 85% occurring once. The gene calls are TRBV7-3 and TRBJ2-2, with TRBD2 matching over 7 bases. The receptor was isolated from a man in his late teens or twenties in good health. Some clones in this sample may be carry-over from other donors' samples. Sequencing used naive CD4+ T cells from PBMCs. Subset given: CD45RA+ positively selected. DNA for the CDR3: TGTGCCAGCAGCTTAGGGAGGGTGCCCGGGGAGCTGTTTTTT. It is translated as CASSLGRVPGELFF.